The 19 T cell receptor beta chains listed next were all sequenced from one sample in a study of cytomegalovirus exposure and HLA in healthy donors. The method was immunoSEQ multiplex PCR; TCRdb's version includes in-frame clones alone and lacks a portion of them. The table includes more than 120,000 clones, 87% detected once. The specimen was PBMCs. These receptors were collected from a man aged 18 to 29 in good health and CMV-seropositive.

The J gene is TRBJ2-7, the V gene TRBV4-1, with TRBD2 matching over 7 bases. With V trimmed by 4 bases and J by 5 bases, 11 bases remained unmatched. In germline, CDR1 is MGHRA, CDR2 YSYEKL. This CDR3 region has 15 residues. The CDR3 sequence is CASSRPESGTNEQYF. The CDR3 nucleotides read TGCGCCAGCAGCCGACCCGAAAGCGGGACCAACGAGCAGTACTTC.

The chain carries TRBV5-6 and TRBJ2-7, with D perhaps TRBD1 (6 bases). V shed 0 bases and J shed 5 bases, with 12 bases lying between them. CDR1 and CDR2 (germline): SGHDT, YYEEEE. The CDR3 consists of 14 residues. CDR3 nucleotide sequence: TGTGCCAGCAGCTTGGCAGGGGTTCTCCACGAGCAGTACTTC. This translates into CASSLAGVLHEQYF.

This clone has a single count. The rearrangement links TRBV28 to TRBJ2-3; 7 bases fit TRBD2. Germline V gene lookup returns CDR1 MDHEN and CDR2 SYDVKM. The J segment lost 0 bases and the V segment lost 8 bases, leaving 8 bases of the junction unmatched. The CDR3 is 15 residues long. CDR3 sequence reads: CASGSWGGSTDTQYF. In nucleotides, the CDR3 is TGTGCCAGCGGCTCCTGGGGGGGAAGCACAGATACGCAGTATTTT.

This chain uses TRBV5-6 with TRBJ1-2; TRBD1 matches at 11 bases. Per germline, CDR1 SGHDT and CDR2 YYEEEE. The CDR3 length is 15 residues. The junction had 8 bases not matched to a gene; V was cut back by 2 bases and J by 8 bases. This CDR3 reads CASSLAGTGGTGYTF. The CDR3 bases are TGTGCCAGCAGCTTAGCCGGGACAGGGGGGACGGGCTACACCTTC.

The rearrangement uses TRBV10-3 and TRBJ1-2; 9 bases are a match to TRBD1. There are 16 residues in the CDR3. Trimming removed 2 bases from V and 5 bases from J; junction bases left unmatched: 9. The germline V gene has CDR1 ENHRY and CDR2 SYGVKD. The CDR3 spells CAISEPRDRATYGYTF. The CDR3, as DNA: TGTGCCATCAGTGAGCCCCGGGACAGGGCAACGTATGGCTACACCTTC.

The genes are TRBV30 and TRBJ2-7, with D unresolved. CDR1 GTSNPN and CDR2 SVGIG come from the germline V gene (reference sequence). Trimming took off 7 bases at V and 6 bases at J, with 16 bases between the two ends. The CDR3 is made up of 12 amino acids. CDR3 DNA sequence: TGTGCCTCGGCCCCTGGGCTGGGCGAGCAGTACTTC. This codes for CASAPGLGEQYF.

The chain employs TRBV5-1 and TRBJ1-1; D is uncertain. The germline V gene has CDR1 SGHRS and CDR2 YFSETQ. This CDR3 contains 14 residues. Trimming took off 7 bases at V and 4 bases at J, with 17 bases between the two ends. CDR3 DNA: TGCGCCAGCCACGGTGGACTTGAAGGCACTGAAGCTTTCTTT. Its translation: CASHGGLEGTEAFF. Full variable domain (missing parts from reference TRBV5-1 and TRBJ1-1): KAGVTQTPRYLIKTRGQQVTLSCSPISGHRSVSWYQQTPGQGLQFLFEYFSETQRNKGNFPGRFSGRQFSNSRSEMNVSTLELGDSALYLCASHGGLEGTEAFFGQGTRLTVV.

The chain couples TRBV9 to TRBJ1-2; possibly TRBD1 for D (6 bases). V was clipped by 0 bases and J by 6 bases, with 24 bases between them. This CDR3 is built from 18 residues. Germline CDR1 SGDLS, CDR2 YYNGEE. The CDR3 region is CASSVGLIGRGFTDGYTF. The CDR3, as DNA: TGTGCCAGCAGCGTAGGCCTGATAGGGAGGGGGTTTACGGATGGCTACACCTTC.

The chain has TRBV5-1 and TRBJ2-7, with D unclear. CDR3 length equals 14 residues. Germline-derived CDR1 and CDR2 are SGHRS and YFSETQ. V was trimmed by 2 bases and J by 5 bases, leaving 14 bases between them. CDR3 DNA sequence: TGCGCCAGCAGCTTAGGAACCAGCGCCGACGAGCAGTACTTC. Its translation: CASSLGTSADEQYF.

The V gene is TRBV7-3, the J gene TRBJ2-2, with 7 bases identical to TRBD1. The CDR3 sequence is 15 residues long. Germline V gene lookup returns CDR1 SGHTA and CDR2 FQGTGA. V gave up 5 bases and J gave up 4 bases; unmatched junction bases: 7. The CDR3, as DNA: TGTGCCAGCAGCCCAGGGGGTTTCGGCACCGGGGAGCTGTTTTTT. Translating gives CASSPGGFGTGELFF.

V gene TRBV27 combines with J gene TRBJ2-1, with 8 bases that match TRBD2. The CDR3 has 14 residues. Looked up from germline, CDR1 is MNHEY and CDR2 is SMNVEV (reference sequence). V shed 11 bases, J shed 4 bases, and the junction held 10 bases outside the gene matches. The DNA of the CDR3 is TGTGCCTCCACCGGGACTAGTCTATACAATGAGCAGTTCTTC. Its translation: CASTGTSLYNEQFF.

The rearrangement links TRBV6-6 to TRBJ1-1, with 7 nucleotides matching TRBD1. J lost 3 bases, V lost 5 bases, and 6 bases had no gene match. This CDR3 has 14 amino acids. Germline V gives CDR1 MNHNY, CDR2 SVGAGI (reference sequence). The CDR3 region has the DNA TGTGCCAGCAGTGTGACAGGGATGGACACTGAAGCTTTCTTT. Amino acid sequence: CASSVTGMDTEAFF.

This clone was counted once. V gene TRBV4-2 combines with J gene TRBJ2-6; D may be TRBD2 (6 bases). V gave up 5 bases and J gave up 2 bases, with 13 bases separating them. The CDR3 has 16 residues. Germline CDR1 reads LGHNA; CDR2 reads YNFKEQ. The chain's CDR3 is CASSFLGEAGANVLTF. Written as DNA, the CDR3 is TGTGCCAGCAGCTTCCTCGGGGAGGCTGGGGCCAACGTCCTGACTTTC.

The chain is built from TRBV5-5 and TRBJ2-1; D is unclear. The CDR3 is made up of 14 amino acids. Trimming left V 0 bases short and J 8 bases short, with 12 bases between. Germline values: CDR1 SGHKS, CDR2 YYEKEE (reference sequence). CDR3 in amino acids: CASSLELPSDEQFF. The CDR3 DNA reads as TGTGCCAGCAGCTTGGAACTCCCCTCGGATGAGCAGTTCTTC.

The chain joins TRBV5-1 to TRBJ1-1; the D gene is possibly TRBD1 (6 bases). The V gene's germline CDR1 is SGHRS and CDR2 YFSETQ. This CDR3 spans 13 amino acids. The V end was cut by 4 bases, the J end by 1 base, with 8 bases between. The CDR3 is CASSQQGNTEAFF. CDR3 bases: TGCGCCAGCAGCCAACAGGGGAACACTGAAGCTTTCTTT.

This chain joins TRBV28 and TRBJ1-3, with D maybe TRBD1 (6 bases). CDR3 size: 16 residues. The ends were cut back, 7 bases at V and 6 bases at J, with 22 bases in the middle. The germline V gene has CDR1 MDHEN and CDR2 SYDVKM. CDR3 bases: TGTGCCAGCACCACAGGGCCAGGGGACGTCTTAAACACCATATATTTT. It encodes CASTTGPGDVLNTIYF.

The chain carries TRBV4-1 and TRBJ1-1; TRBD1 might be the D (5 bases). Germline assignment: CDR1 MGHRA and CDR2 YSYEKL. CDR3 size: 15 residues. Trimming pared 0 bases from V and 2 bases from J, leaving 10 bases between. The CDR3 DNA sequence: TGCGCCAGCAGCCAAGAGGGGCCCAAAAACACTGAAGCTTTCTTT. Its protein product is CASSQEGPKNTEAFF.

The chain couples TRBV6-5 to TRBJ1-5; no clear D gene. This CDR3 comprises 10 residues. Trimming took off 8 bases at V and 6 bases at J, with 5 bases between the two ends. Germline V lookup: CDR1 MNHEY, CDR2 SVGAGI. CDR3 protein: CASGSQPQHF. CDR3 sequence (DNA): TGTGCCAGCGGTAGTCAGCCCCAGCATTTT.

This clone showed up just once. The CDR3 sequence is CASSPGGRRSEQFF. CDR3 DNA: TGTGCCAGCAGCCCGGGGGGAAGAAGGAGTGAGCAGTTCTTC. V is TRBV27 and J is TRBJ2-1; 7 bases agree with TRBD2. Germline V gene sequence: CDR1 MNHEY, CDR2 SMNVEV (reference sequence). The CDR3 contains 14 residues. The V and J ends lost 6 bases and 9 bases, in that order; junction bases with no gene match: 11.